This T cell receptor (beta chain) was identified during a study of T cells in narcolepsy. Study overall: Enrolled donors included narcolepsy type 1 or type 2 patients and healthy controls.

Data came from immunoSEQ multiplex PCR; TCRdb stores just in-frame clones and leaves some out. Of approximately 24,000 clones in the sample, about four fifths were seen once. A remark on this clone: The antigen remains unidentified.

General observations from the study: Autoreactive clone sequences were missing from some blood memory CD4+ repertoires. Same-patient CSF and blood CD4+ T cell clonotypes included HCRT-specific and TRIB2-specific autoreactive ones.

The J segment lost 9 bases and the V segment lost 6 bases, leaving 10 bases of the junction unmatched. The CDR3 totals 15 residues. Germline CDR1 is LNHDA and CDR2 is SQIVND (reference sequence). The rearrangement uses TRBV19 and TRBJ1-6, with 8 bases matching TRBD1. Sequencing used CD45RA- memory CD4+ T cells from PBMCs. This clonotype was obtained from a human donor with narcolepsy. CDR3 sequence reads: CASRNDGQGVSPLHF. DNA for the CDR3: TGTGCCAGTAGAAACGACGGACAGGGTGTTTCACCCCTCCACTTT. Based on the CDR3 plus reference TRBV19 and TRBJ1-6, the full variable domain is DGGITQSPKYLFRKEGQNVTLSCEQNLNHDAMYWYRQDPGQGLRLIYYSQIVNDFQKGDIAEGYSVSREKKESFPLTVTSAQKNPTAFYLCASRNDGQGVSPLHFGNGTRLTVT.